This TCR beta chain comes out of a study of shared clonotypes between healthy human individuals. Study as a whole: Each donor had three CD4 naive, three CD4 memory, two CD8 naive and one CD8 memory plate.

Assay runs were performed at deep level. Libraries were prepared by immunoSEQ multiplex PCR; TCRdb keeps only in-frame clonotypes and omits some of them. The sample holds 100,000 or so clones, around 65% seen once. The sequenced sample was memory CD8+ T cells sorted from blood. This sample's subset: CD45RO+ cells pooled with CCR7-negative TemRA cells. This receptor was taken from a woman in her twenties or thirties in good health.

The CDR3 reads CATSTSTGGAYTIYF. The CDR3 coding sequence is TGTGCCACCAGCACTTCGACAGGGGGCGCATACACCATATATTTT. The chain employs TRBV15 and TRBJ1-3; 10 bases line up with TRBD1. Germline loops: CDR1 LNHNV, CDR2 YYDKDF (reference sequence). The CDR3 extends over 15 amino acids. The V segment lost 4 bases and the J segment 8 bases; nucleotides outside the gene matches: 8.